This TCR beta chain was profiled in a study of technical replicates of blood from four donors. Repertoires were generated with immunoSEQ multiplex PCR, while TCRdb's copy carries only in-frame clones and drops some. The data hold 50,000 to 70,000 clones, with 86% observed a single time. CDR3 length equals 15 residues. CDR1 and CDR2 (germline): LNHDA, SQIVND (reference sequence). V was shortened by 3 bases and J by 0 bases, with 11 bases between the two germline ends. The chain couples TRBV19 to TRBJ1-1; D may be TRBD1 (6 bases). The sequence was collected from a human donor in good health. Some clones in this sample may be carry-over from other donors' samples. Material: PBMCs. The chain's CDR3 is CASSINGGLNTEAFF. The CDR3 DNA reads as TGTGCCAGTAGTATCAATGGGGGCCTGAACACTGAAGCTTTCTTT.